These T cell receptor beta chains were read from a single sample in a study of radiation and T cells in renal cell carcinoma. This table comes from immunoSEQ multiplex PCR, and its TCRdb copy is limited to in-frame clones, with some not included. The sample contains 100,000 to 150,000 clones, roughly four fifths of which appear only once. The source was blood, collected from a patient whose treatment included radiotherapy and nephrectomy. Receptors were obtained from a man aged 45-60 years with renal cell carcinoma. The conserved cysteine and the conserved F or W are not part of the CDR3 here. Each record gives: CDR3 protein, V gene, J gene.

CDR3: ASSVGSGHSTDTQY
V: TRBV9
J: TRBJ2-3

CDR3: ASGQGGQPQH
V: TRBV30
J: TRBJ1-5

CDR3: ASSDLDFNEKLF
V: TRBV19
J: TRBJ1-4

CDR3: ATSTRSSSEQF
V: TRBV15
J: TRBJ2-1

CDR3: ASSYPPDGYT
V: TRBV6-6
J: TRBJ1-2

CDR3: ASSFRLDRVWNEQF
V: TRBV5-1
J: TRBJ2-1

CDR3: AIQAPGTSSYEQY
V: TRBV10-3
J: TRBJ2-7

CDR3: ASSERSGRAKEQY
V: TRBV2
J: TRBJ2-7

CDR3: ASSVAQDRASEAF
V: TRBV9
J: TRBJ1-1

CDR3: ASIGQGAPSGYGYT
V: TRBV19
J: TRBJ1-2

CDR3: ASSLQGSSYNEQF
V: TRBV19
J: TRBJ2-1

CDR3: ASSGAGAISGANVLT
V: TRBV2
J: TRBJ2-6

CDR3: ASSIGTGLGEYNEQF
V: TRBV19
J: TRBJ2-1

CDR3: ASSDKAGPNEQF
V: TRBV5-4
J: TRBJ2-1

CDR3: ATSRVFQGTGNTIY
V: TRBV15
J: TRBJ1-3

CDR3: ASSGARDTEAF
V: TRBV2
J: TRBJ1-1

CDR3: ASSLMTGMNTEAF
V: TRBV11-2
J: TRBJ1-1

CDR3: ASKAFPTDTATNEKLF
V: TRBV19
J: TRBJ1-4

CDR3: SASKVGEQF
V: TRBV20-1
J: TRBJ2-1

CDR3: ASSLVASGTNEQF
V: TRBV11-3
J: TRBJ2-1

CDR3: SVERDPSYNEQF
V: TRBV29-1
J: TRBJ2-1

CDR3: ATHSNYGYT
V: TRBV6-6
J: TRBJ1-2

CDR3: ASSEGLAGGRRFDSTQY
V: TRBV19
J: TRBJ2-3

CDR3: ASSVVSSGRGETQY
V: TRBV9
J: TRBJ2-5

CDR3: ASSDLTGGNTIY
V: TRBV9
J: TRBJ1-3

CDR3: ASSLSRSRIRDRMNTEAF
V: TRBV5-1
J: TRBJ1-1

CDR3: ASKDGSYGYT
V: TRBV27
J: TRBJ1-2

CDR3: ASSLDRNTEAF
V: TRBV5-8
J: TRBJ1-1

CDR3: ASSQKRGQDYNEQF
V: TRBV4-2
J: TRBJ2-1

CDR3: SAQAGNTIY
V: TRBV20-1
J: TRBJ1-3

CDR3: ASSELTGSYEQY
V: TRBV25-1
J: TRBJ2-7

CDR3: SVVPGLGTQY
V: TRBV29-1
J: TRBJ2-3

CDR3: ASSPGTSGRLRQETQY
V: TRBV2
J: TRBJ2-5

CDR3: ASSPPERGYNEQF
V: TRBV18
J: TRBJ2-1

CDR3: ASSFTRGLEAF
V: TRBV27
J: TRBJ1-1

CDR3: ASSPEQGNTGELF
V: TRBV4-2
J: TRBJ2-2

CDR3: ASSEVGTQY
V: TRBV2
J: TRBJ2-3

CDR3: ASSSGRGLDGYT
V: TRBV6-4
J: TRBJ1-2

CDR3: ASGGPSGLETQY
V: TRBV27
J: TRBJ2-5

CDR3: AISVRGLSSNEQF
V: TRBV10-3
J: TRBJ2-1

CDR3: ASSSQDRDAGTQY
V: TRBV7-9
J: TRBJ2-5

CDR3: ASSQDFPGQINEQF
V: TRBV4-1
J: TRBJ2-1

CDR3: ASSDLGTENTGELF
V: TRBV2
J: TRBJ2-2

CDR3: ASSVARSDAGELF
V: TRBV9
J: TRBJ2-2

CDR3: ASSPLGLAGDEQY
V: TRBV18
J: TRBJ2-7

CDR3: ATTRGASISGSPLH
V: TRBV7-9
J: TRBJ1-6

CDR3: ASSHTSGGTDTQY
V: TRBV4-1
J: TRBJ2-3

CDR3: ASRRTMEQPQH
V: TRBV19
J: TRBJ1-5

CDR3: ASSQDFDRAAGNTIY
V: TRBV4-1
J: TRBJ1-3

CDR3: ASSQEGQRHQPQH
V: TRBV6-1
J: TRBJ1-5